This T cell receptor beta chain was captured by sequencing in a study of T cells after yellow fever vaccination. This clonotype has only a few counts. Antigen specificity is unknown. Trimming cost V 0 bases and J 0 bases, with 5 bases left between them. Germline V gene lookup returns CDR1 MDHEN and CDR2 SYDVKM. This CDR3 comprises 15 residues. Whole-study findings and limits: Clonotypes found in both CD4 and CD8 compartments made up a small share. Sorted repertoires could include abundant contaminating clonotypes from bulk cells. Re-detected after boosting: most primary clones, about 96% of CD4 and less than 90% of CD8.

MiXCR, applied by TCRdb to the 5' RACE reads, yields one record per CDR3 protein. Of some 550,000 distinct CDR3 sequences in the sample, about 19% were seen once. Here the sequenced sample was PBMCs, taken 15 days after the yellow fever booster vaccination. This receptor was obtained from a young man who received the YFV17D yellow fever vaccine. The genes are TRBV28 and TRBJ1-4; D possibly corresponds to TRBD1 (5 bases). The CDR3 spells CASSLWTATNEKLFF. In DNA form, the CDR3 reads TGTGCCAGCAGTTTATGGACAGCAACTAATGAAAAACTGTTTTTT.